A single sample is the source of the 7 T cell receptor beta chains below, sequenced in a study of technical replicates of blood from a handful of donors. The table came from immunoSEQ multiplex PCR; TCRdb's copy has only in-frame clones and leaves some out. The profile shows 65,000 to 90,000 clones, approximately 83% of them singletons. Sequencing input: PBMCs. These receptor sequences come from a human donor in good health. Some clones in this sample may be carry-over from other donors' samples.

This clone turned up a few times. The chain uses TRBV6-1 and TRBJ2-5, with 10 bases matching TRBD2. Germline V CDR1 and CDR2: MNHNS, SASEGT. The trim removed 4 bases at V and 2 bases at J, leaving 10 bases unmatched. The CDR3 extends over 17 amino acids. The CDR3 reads CASSASESSGGQETQYF. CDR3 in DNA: TGTGCCAGCAGTGCAAGCGAATCTAGCGGGGGACAAGAGACCCAGTACTTC.

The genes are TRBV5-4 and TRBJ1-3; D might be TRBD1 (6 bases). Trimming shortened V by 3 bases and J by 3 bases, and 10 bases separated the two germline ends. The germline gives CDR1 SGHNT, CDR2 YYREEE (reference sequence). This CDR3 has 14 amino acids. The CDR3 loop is CASSSGVFGNTIYF. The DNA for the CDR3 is TGTGCCAGCAGCTCAGGGGTTTTTGGAAACACCATATATTTT.

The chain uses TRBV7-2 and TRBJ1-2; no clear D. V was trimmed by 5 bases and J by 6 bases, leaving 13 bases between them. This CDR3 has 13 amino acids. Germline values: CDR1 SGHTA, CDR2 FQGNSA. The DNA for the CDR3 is TGTGCCAGCAGCACTAGTGGGTCTGATGGCTACACCTTC. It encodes CASSTSGSDGYTF.

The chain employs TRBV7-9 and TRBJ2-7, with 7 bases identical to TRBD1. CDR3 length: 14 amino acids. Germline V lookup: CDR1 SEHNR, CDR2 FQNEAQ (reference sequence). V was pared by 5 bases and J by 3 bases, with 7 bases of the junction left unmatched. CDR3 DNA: TGTGCCAGCAGCCTCCGGGACAGTAGCTACGAGCAGTACTTC. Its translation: CASSLRDSSYEQYF. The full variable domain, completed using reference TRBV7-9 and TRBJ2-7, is DTGVSQNPRHKITKRGQNVTFRCDPISEHNRLYWYRQTLGQGPEFLTYFQNEAQLEKSRLLSDRFSAERPKGSFSTLEIQRTEQGDSAMYLCASSLRDSSYEQYFGPGTRLTVT.

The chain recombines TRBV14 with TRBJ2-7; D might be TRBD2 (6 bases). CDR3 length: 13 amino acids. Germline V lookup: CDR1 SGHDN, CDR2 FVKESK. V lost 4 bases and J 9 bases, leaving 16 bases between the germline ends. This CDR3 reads CASSPTAGGRQYF. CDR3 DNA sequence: TGTGCCAGCAGCCCGACAGCGGGCGGAAGGCAGTACTTC.

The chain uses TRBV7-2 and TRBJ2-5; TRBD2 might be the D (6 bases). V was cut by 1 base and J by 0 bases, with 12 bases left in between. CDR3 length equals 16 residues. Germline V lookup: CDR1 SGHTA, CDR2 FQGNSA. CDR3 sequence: CASSLGAGRYQETQYF. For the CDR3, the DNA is TGTGCCAGCAGCTTAGGGGCGGGGAGGTACCAAGAGACCCAGTACTTC.

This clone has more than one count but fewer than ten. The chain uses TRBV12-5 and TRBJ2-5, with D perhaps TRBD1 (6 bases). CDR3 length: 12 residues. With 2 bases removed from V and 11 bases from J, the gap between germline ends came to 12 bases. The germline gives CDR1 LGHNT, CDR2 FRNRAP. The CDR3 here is CASGLPQGTQYF. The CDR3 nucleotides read TGTGCTAGTGGTTTGCCACAGGGAACTCAGTACTTC.